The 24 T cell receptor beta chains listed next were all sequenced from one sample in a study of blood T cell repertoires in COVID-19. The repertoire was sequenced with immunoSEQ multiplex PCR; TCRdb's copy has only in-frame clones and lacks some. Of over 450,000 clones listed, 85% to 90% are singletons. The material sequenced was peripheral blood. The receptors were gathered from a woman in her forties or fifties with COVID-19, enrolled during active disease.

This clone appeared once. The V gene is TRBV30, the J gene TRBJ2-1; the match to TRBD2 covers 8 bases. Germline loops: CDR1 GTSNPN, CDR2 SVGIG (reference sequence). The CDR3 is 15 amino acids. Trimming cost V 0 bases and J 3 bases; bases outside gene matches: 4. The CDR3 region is CAWSVSLAGYNEQFF. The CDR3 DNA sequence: TGTGCCTGGAGTGTCTCGCTAGCGGGCTACAATGAGCAGTTCTTC.

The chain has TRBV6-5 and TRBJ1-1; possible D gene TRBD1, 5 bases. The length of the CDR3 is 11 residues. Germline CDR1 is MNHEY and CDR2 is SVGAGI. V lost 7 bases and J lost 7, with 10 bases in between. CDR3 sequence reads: CASNRGIEAFF. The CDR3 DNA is TGTGCCAGCAACCGGGGGATTGAAGCTTTCTTT.

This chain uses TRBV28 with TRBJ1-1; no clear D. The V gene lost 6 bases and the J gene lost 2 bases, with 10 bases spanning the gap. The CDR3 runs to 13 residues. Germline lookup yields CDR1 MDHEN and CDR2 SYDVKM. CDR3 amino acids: CASSPWSNTEAFF. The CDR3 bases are TGTGCCAGCAGCCCTTGGAGTAACACTGAAGCTTTCTTT.

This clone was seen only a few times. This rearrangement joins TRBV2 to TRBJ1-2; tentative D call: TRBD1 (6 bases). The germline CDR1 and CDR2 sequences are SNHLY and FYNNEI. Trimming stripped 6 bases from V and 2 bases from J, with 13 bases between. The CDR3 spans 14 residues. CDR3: CASSALGGNYGYTF. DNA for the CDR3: TGTGCCAGCAGCGCCTTAGGGGGAAACTATGGCTACACCTTC.

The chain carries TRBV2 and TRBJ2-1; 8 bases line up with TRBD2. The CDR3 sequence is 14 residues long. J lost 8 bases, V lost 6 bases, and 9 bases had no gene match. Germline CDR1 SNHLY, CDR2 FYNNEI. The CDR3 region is CASRSGGSGYEQFF. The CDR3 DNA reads TGTGCCAGCAGGTCGGGGGGGTCGGGATATGAGCAGTTCTTC.

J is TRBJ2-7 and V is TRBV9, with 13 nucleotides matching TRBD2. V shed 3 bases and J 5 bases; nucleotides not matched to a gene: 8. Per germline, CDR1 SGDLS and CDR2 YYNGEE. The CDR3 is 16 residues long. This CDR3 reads CASSAGPGLAGNEQYF. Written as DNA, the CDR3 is TGTGCCAGCAGCGCCGGACCGGGACTAGCGGGGAACGAGCAGTACTTC.

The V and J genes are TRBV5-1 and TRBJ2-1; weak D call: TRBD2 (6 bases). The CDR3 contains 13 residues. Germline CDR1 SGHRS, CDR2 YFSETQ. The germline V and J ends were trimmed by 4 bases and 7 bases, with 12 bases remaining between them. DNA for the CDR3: TGCGCCAGCAGCCTCCCTAGCGTTAATGAGCAGTTCTTC. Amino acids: CASSLPSVNEQFF.

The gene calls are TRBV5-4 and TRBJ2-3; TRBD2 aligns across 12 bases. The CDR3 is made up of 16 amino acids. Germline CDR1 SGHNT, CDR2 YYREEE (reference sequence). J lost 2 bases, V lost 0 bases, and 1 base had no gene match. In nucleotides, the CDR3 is TGTGCCAGCAGCTTGGGACTAGCGGGGGTCACAGATACGCAGTATTTT. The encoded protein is CASSLGLAGVTDTQYF.

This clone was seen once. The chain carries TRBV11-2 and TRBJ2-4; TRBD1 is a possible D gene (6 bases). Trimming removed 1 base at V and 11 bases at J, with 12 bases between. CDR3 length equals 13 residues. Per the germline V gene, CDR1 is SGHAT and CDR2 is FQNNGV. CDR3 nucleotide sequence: TGTGCCAGCAGCTTAGGTCGAAACAGGGTTCAGTACTTC. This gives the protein CASSLGRNRVQYF.

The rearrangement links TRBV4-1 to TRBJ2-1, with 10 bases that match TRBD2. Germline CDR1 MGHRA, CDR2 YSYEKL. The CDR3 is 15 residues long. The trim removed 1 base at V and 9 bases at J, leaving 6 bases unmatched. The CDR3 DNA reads TGCGCCAGCAGCCAAGTAACTAGCGGGGATAGTGAGCAGTTCTTC. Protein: CASSQVTSGDSEQFF.

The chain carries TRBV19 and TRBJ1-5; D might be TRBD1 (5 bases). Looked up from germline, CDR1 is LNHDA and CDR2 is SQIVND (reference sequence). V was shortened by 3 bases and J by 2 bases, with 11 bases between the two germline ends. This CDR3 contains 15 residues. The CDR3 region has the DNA TGTGCCAGTAGTATGGTGGGGCAGGGCAATCAGCCCCAGCATTTT. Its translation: CASSMVGQGNQPQHF.

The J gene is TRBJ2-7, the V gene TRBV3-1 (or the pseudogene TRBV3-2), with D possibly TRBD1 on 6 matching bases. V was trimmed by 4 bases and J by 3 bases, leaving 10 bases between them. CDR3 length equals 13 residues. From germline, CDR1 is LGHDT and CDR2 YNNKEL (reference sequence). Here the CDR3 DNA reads TGTGCCAGCAGCCCCGGACAGATCTACGAGCAGTACTTC. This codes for CASSPGQIYEQYF.

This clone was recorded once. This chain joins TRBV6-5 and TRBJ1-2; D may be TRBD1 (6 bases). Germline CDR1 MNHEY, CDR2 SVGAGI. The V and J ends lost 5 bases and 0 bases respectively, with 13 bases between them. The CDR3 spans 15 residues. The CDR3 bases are TGTGCCAGCAGTCCCAGCAGGGGAGCTAACTATGGCTACACCTTC. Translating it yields CASSPSRGANYGYTF.

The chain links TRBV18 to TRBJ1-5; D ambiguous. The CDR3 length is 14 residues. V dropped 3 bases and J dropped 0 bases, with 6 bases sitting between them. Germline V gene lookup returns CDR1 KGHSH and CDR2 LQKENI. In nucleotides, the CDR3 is TGTGCCAGCTCACCCGAGTATAGCAATCAGCCCCAGCATTTT. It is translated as CASSPEYSNQPQHF.

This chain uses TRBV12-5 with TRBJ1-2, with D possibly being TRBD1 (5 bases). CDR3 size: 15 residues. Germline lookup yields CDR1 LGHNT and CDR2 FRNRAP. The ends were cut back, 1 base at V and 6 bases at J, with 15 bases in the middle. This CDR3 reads CASGLEVAGKHGYTF. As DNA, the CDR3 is TGTGCTAGTGGTTTGGAGGTGGCAGGGAAGCATGGCTACACCTTC.

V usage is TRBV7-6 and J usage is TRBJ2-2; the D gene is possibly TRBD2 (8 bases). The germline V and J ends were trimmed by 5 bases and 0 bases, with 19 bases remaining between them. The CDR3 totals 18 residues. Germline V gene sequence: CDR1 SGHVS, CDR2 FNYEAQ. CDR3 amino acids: CASSAGGQTFANTGELFF. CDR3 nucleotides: TGTGCCAGCAGCGCGGGGGGACAGACCTTCGCGAACACCGGGGAGCTGTTTTTT.

In DNA form, the CDR3 reads TGTGCCAGCAGCTCACAGGGACGCGAGCAGTACTTC. This sequence encodes CASSSQGREQYF. J is TRBJ2-7 and V is TRBV5-6, with D perhaps TRBD1 (6 bases). The CDR3 is 12 amino acids. Trimming removed 3 bases from V and 6 bases from J, with 10 bases in between. CDR1 and CDR2 from the germline V gene are SGHDT and YYEEEE.

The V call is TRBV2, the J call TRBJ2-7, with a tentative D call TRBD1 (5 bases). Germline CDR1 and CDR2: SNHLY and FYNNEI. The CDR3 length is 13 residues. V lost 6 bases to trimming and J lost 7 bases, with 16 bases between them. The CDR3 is CASSRVQGWEQYF. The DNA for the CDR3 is TGTGCCAGCAGCCGCGTCCAGGGTTGGGAGCAGTACTTC.

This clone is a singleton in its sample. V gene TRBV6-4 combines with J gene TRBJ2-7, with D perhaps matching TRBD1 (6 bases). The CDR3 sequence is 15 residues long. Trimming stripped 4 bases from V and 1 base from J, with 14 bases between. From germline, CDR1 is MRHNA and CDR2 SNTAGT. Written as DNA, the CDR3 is TGTGCCAGCAGTGTTCATGCCGGACAGTCCTACGAGCAGTACTTC. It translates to CASSVHAGQSYEQYF.

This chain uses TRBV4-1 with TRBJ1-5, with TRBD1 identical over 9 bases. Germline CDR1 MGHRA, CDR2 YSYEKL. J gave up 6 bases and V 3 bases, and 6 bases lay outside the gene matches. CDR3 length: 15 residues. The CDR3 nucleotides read TGCGCCAGCAGCCAGCTAGGGACAGGGATTCAGCCCCAGCATTTT. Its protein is CASSQLGTGIQPQHF.

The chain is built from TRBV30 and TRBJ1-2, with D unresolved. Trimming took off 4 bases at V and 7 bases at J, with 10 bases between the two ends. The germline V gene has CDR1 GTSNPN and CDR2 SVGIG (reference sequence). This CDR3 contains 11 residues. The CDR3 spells CAWITGSGYTF. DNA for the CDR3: TGTGCCTGGATAACCGGGAGTGGCTACACCTTC. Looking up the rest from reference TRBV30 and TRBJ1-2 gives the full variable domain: SQTIHQWPATLVQPVGSPLSLECTVEGTSNPNLYWYRQAAGRGLQLLFYSVGIGQISSEVPQNLSASRPQDRQFILSSKKLLLSDSGFYLCAWITGSGYTFGSGTRLTVV.

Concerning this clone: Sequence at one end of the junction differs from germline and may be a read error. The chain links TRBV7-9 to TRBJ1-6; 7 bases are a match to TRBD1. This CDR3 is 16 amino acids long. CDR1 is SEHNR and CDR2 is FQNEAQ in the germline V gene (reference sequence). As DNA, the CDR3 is TGTGCCAGCAGCCTAGCCTTGACAGGGCAAAATTCACCCCTCCACTTT. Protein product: CASSLALTGQNSPLHF.

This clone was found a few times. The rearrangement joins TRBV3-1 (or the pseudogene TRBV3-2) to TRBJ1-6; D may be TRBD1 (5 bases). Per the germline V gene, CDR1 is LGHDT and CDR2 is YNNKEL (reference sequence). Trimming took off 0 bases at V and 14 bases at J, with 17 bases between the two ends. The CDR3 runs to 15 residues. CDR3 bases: TGTGCCAGCAGCCAAGAGGGGCAGGGTCGAGCAGCCCTCCACTTT. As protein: CASSQEGQGRAALHF.

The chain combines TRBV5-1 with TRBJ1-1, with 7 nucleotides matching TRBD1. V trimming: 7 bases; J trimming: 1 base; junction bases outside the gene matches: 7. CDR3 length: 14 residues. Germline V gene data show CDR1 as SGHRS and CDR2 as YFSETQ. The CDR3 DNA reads TGCGCCAGCGAGATAGGGGACAGGAACACTGAAGCTTTCTTT. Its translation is CASEIGDRNTEAFF.